Listed below are T cell receptor beta chains from one sample, sequenced in a study of blood T cell repertoires in COVID-19. Generated by immunoSEQ multiplex PCR, the TCRdb table keeps only in-frame clones and is missing some. The sample holds 400,000 or so clones; 85% to 90% are singletons and the top ten take approximately 2.9%. Material: peripheral blood. The receptor set was obtained from a human donor in a cohort sampled during active COVID-19. The CDR3 runs from the conserved cysteine through the conserved F or W. The order of the fields is clone size, J gene, V gene, D gene, CDR3 protein, CDR3 DNA. D genes are given only for firm matches. Size is omitted from some rows. Given values are once, few, many or a class for expanded clones.

clone_size: .
j_call: TRBJ1-2
v_call: TRBV7-6
d_call: TRBD1
cdr3_aa: CASSLDRGWDGYTF
cdr3_nt: TGTGCCAGCAGCTTAGACAGGGGTTGGGATGGCTACACCTTC

clone_size: .
j_call: TRBJ1-2
v_call: TRBV5-1
d_call: .
cdr3_aa: CASSLDTEDYGYTF
cdr3_nt: TGCGCCAGCAGCTTGGATACAGAAGACTATGGCTACACCTTC

clone_size: .
j_call: TRBJ1-1
v_call: TRBV27
d_call: .
cdr3_aa: CAIIFGTEAFF
cdr3_nt: TGTGCCATAATATTCGGGACTGAAGCTTTCTTT

clone_size: .
j_call: TRBJ2-1
v_call: TRBV6-6
d_call: TRBD1
cdr3_aa: CASSYPTGGYNEQFF
cdr3_nt: TGTGCCAGCAGTTATCCAACAGGGGGCTACAATGAGCAGTTCTTC

clone_size: few
j_call: TRBJ1-5
v_call: TRBV5-1
d_call: .
cdr3_aa: CASSLVPGDNNQPQHF
cdr3_nt: TGCGCCAGCAGCTTGGTGCCAGGGGATAACAATCAGCCCCAGCATTTT

clone_size: once
j_call: TRBJ2-7
v_call: TRBV28
d_call: TRBD2
cdr3_aa: CASSFHGLAGGYEQYF
cdr3_nt: TGTGCCAGCAGCTTTCATGGACTAGCGGGAGGTTACGAGCAGTACTTC

clone_size: .
j_call: TRBJ2-5
v_call: TRBV10-3
d_call: .
cdr3_aa: CAISRGGDRFGTQYF
cdr3_nt: TGTGCCATCAGTCGCGGGGGGGACAGGTTTGGGACCCAGTACTTC

clone_size: .
j_call: TRBJ1-5
v_call: TRBV23-1
d_call: TRBD1
cdr3_aa: CASSQPTTGGSSNQPQHF
cdr3_nt: TGCGCCAGCAGTCAACCCACTACAGGGGGAAGTAGCAATCAGCCCCAGCATTTT

clone_size: .
j_call: TRBJ1-2
v_call: TRBV7-9
d_call: .
cdr3_aa: CASRRSLEDGYTF
cdr3_nt: TGTGCCAGCAGACGTAGCCTCGAGGATGGCTACACCTTC

clone_size: .
j_call: TRBJ2-7
v_call: TRBV19
d_call: .
cdr3_aa: CASSGGTVSYEQYF
cdr3_nt: TGTGCCAGTAGTGGGGGGACAGTATCCTACGAGCAGTACTTC

clone_size: .
j_call: TRBJ2-1
v_call: TRBV30
d_call: TRBD2
cdr3_aa: CAWRTSGILSYNEQFF
cdr3_nt: TGTGCCTGGAGGACTAGCGGGATTCTGTCCTACAATGAGCAGTTCTTC

clone_size: .
j_call: TRBJ2-3
v_call: TRBV4-2
d_call: TRBD1
cdr3_aa: CASSQSSGGGTDTQYF
cdr3_nt: TGTGCCAGCAGCCAAAGTTCAGGGGGCGGCACAGATACGCAGTATTTT

clone_size: .
j_call: TRBJ2-3
v_call: TRBV6-5
d_call: TRBD2
cdr3_aa: CASRGTSGWEDTQYF
cdr3_nt: TGTGCCAGCAGAGGGACTAGCGGGTGGGAAGATACGCAGTATTTT

clone_size: once
j_call: TRBJ1-1
v_call: TRBV14
d_call: TRBD1
cdr3_aa: CASSQGTGGGETEAFF
cdr3_nt: TGTGCCAGCAGCCAAGGGACAGGGGGTGGTGAGACTGAAGCTTTCTTT

clone_size: .
j_call: TRBJ1-6
v_call: TRBV4-2
d_call: .
cdr3_aa: CASSQGIGQINSPLHF
cdr3_nt: TGTGCCAGCAGCCAGGGGATAGGACAGATTAATTCACCCCTCCACTTT

clone_size: .
j_call: TRBJ2-7
v_call: TRBV7-2
d_call: TRBD1
cdr3_aa: CASRPDRVSYEQYF
cdr3_nt: TGTGCCAGCAGACCTGACAGGGTCTCCTACGAGCAGTACTTC

clone_size: .
j_call: TRBJ1-3
v_call: TRBV15
d_call: TRBD1
cdr3_aa: CATSRPGQGDGNTIYF
cdr3_nt: TGTGCCACCAGCAGACCTGGACAGGGGGATGGAAACACCATATATTTT

clone_size: .
j_call: TRBJ1-3
v_call: TRBV7-2
d_call: TRBD1
cdr3_aa: CASSLAGTGSGNTIYF
cdr3_nt: TGTGCCAGCAGCTTAGCCGGGACAGGCTCTGGAAACACCATATATTTT

clone_size: .
j_call: TRBJ2-2
v_call: TRBV9
d_call: TRBD2
cdr3_aa: CASSPPLAGQNTGELFF
cdr3_nt: TGTGCCAGCAGCCCCCCCCTAGCGGGTCAAAACACCGGGGAGCTGTTTTTT

clone_size: .
j_call: TRBJ2-1
v_call: TRBV11-1
d_call: TRBD2
cdr3_aa: CASNQLGRDLYNEQFF
cdr3_nt: TGTGCCAGCAACCAATTGGGGAGGGACCTTTACAATGAGCAGTTCTTC

clone_size: .
j_call: TRBJ1-5
v_call: TRBV2
d_call: .
cdr3_aa: CASSELDSDQPQHF
cdr3_nt: TGTGCCAGCAGTGAATTGGACAGTGATCAGCCCCAGCATTTT

clone_size: .
j_call: TRBJ2-6
v_call: TRBV11-2
d_call: .
cdr3_aa: CASSLMLTGSSGANVLTF
cdr3_nt: TGTGCCAGCAGCTTAATGTTGACGGGAAGCTCTGGGGCCAACGTCCTGACTTTC

clone_size: .
j_call: TRBJ2-7
v_call: TRBV4-1
d_call: .
cdr3_aa: CASSHLSGEQYF
cdr3_nt: TGCGCCAGCAGCCACCTTTCGGGGGAGCAGTACTTC

clone_size: .
j_call: TRBJ1-6
v_call: TRBV7-2
d_call: .
cdr3_aa: CASSLGTGRYNSPLHF
cdr3_nt: TGTGCCAGCAGCTTAGGTACAGGCCGGTATAATTCACCCCTCCACTTT

clone_size: .
j_call: TRBJ2-5
v_call: TRBV19
d_call: TRBD2
cdr3_aa: CASRSRLAVDQETQYF
cdr3_nt: TGTGCCAGTAGATCGAGGCTAGCGGTAGATCAAGAGACCCAGTACTTC

clone_size: .
j_call: TRBJ1-1
v_call: TRBV6-5
d_call: TRBD1
cdr3_aa: CASTRQGTGSTEAFF
cdr3_nt: TGTGCCAGCACCCGACAGGGGACAGGGAGCACTGAAGCTTTCTTT

clone_size: .
j_call: TRBJ2-5
v_call: TRBV14
d_call: TRBD2
cdr3_aa: CASSQAGASGAETQYF
cdr3_nt: TGTGCCAGCAGCCAAGCAGGTGCTAGCGGGGCAGAGACCCAGTACTTC

clone_size: .
j_call: TRBJ1-5
v_call: TRBV30
d_call: .
cdr3_aa: CAWSTQSNQPQHF
cdr3_nt: TGTGCCTGGAGTACCCAGAGCAATCAGCCCCAGCATTTT

clone_size: .
j_call: TRBJ1-1
v_call: TRBV5-1
d_call: TRBD1
cdr3_aa: CASSLGDRGNTEAFF
cdr3_nt: TGCGCCAGCAGCTTGGGTGACAGGGGGAACACTGAAGCTTTCTTT

clone_size: .
j_call: TRBJ1-1
v_call: TRBV6-5
d_call: .
cdr3_aa: CASAGLTLGDTEAFF
cdr3_nt: TGTGCCAGCGCAGGTTTAACGTTAGGGGACACTGAAGCTTTCTTT

clone_size: .
j_call: TRBJ2-5
v_call: TRBV6-5
d_call: .
cdr3_aa: CASSPPGHIGETQYF
cdr3_nt: TGTGCCAGCAGTCCTCCGGGACACATTGGGGAGACCCAGTACTTC

clone_size: once
j_call: TRBJ1-4
v_call: TRBV7-2
d_call: .
cdr3_aa: CASSLARDEKLFF
cdr3_nt: TGTGCCAGCAGCTTAGCGCGTGATGAAAAACTGTTTTTT

clone_size: .
j_call: TRBJ2-5
v_call: TRBV2
d_call: .
cdr3_aa: CASSEGAGETQYF
cdr3_nt: TGTGCCAGCAGTGAGGGGGCCGGAGAGACCCAGTACTTC

clone_size: .
j_call: TRBJ1-2
v_call: TRBV7-2
d_call: .
cdr3_aa: CASSLPTGNYGYTF
cdr3_nt: TGTGCCAGCAGCTTACCCACAGGGAACTATGGCTACACCTTC

clone_size: .
j_call: TRBJ1-1
v_call: TRBV7-2
d_call: .
cdr3_aa: CASSAYGNTEAFF
cdr3_nt: TGTGCCAGCAGCGCGTACGGGAACACTGAAGCTTTCTTT

clone_size: few
j_call: TRBJ2-1
v_call: TRBV7-9
d_call: TRBD1
cdr3_aa: CASSLGQGVNEQFF
cdr3_nt: TGTGCCAGCAGCCTTGGACAGGGGGTCAATGAGCAGTTCTTC

clone_size: .
j_call: TRBJ2-7
v_call: TRBV10-3
d_call: .
cdr3_aa: CAIKPAGGDYEQYF
cdr3_nt: TGTGCCATCAAGCCCGCCGGGGGTGACTACGAGCAGTACTTC

clone_size: .
j_call: TRBJ1-2
v_call: TRBV5-4
d_call: .
cdr3_aa: CASSLSRVGYTF
cdr3_nt: TGTGCCAGCAGCTTGAGCAGGGTAGGCTACACCTTC

clone_size: .
j_call: TRBJ2-1
v_call: TRBV5-4
d_call: .
cdr3_aa: CASSRGANEQFF
cdr3_nt: TGTGCCAGCAGCCGTGGGGCCAATGAGCAGTTCTTC

clone_size: .
j_call: TRBJ2-1
v_call: TRBV30
d_call: .
cdr3_aa: CAWNGVSYNEQFF
cdr3_nt: TGTGCCTGGAACGGGGTCTCCTACAATGAGCAGTTCTTC

clone_size: .
j_call: TRBJ1-4
v_call: TRBV15
d_call: .
cdr3_aa: CATSRRGGLPNEKLFF
cdr3_nt: TGTGCCACCAGCAGGAGGGGGGGGCTCCCTAATGAAAAACTGTTTTTT